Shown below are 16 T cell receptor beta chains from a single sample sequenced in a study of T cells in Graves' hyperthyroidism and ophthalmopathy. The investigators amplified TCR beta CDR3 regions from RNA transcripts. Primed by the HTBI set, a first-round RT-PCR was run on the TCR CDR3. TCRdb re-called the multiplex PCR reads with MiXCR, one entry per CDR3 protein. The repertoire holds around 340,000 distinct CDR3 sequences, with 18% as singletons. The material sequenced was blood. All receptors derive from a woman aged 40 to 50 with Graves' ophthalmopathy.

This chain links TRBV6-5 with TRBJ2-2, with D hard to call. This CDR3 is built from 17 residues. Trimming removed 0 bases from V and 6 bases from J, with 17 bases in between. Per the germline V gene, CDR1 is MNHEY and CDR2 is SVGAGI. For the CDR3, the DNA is TGTGCCAGCAGTTACTCGATGTCAATCGAAGGGCCCGGGGAGCTGTTTTTT. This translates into CASSYSMSIEGPGELFF.

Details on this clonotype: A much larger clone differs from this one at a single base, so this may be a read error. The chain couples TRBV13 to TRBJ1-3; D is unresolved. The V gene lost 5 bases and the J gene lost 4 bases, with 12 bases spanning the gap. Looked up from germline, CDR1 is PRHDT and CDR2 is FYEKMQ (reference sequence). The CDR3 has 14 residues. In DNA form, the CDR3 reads TGTGCCAGCAGCACCAGAGGAGGAGGAAACACCATATATTTT. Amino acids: CASSTRGGGNTIYF. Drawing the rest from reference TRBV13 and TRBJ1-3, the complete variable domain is AAGVIQSPRHLIKEKRETATLKCYPIPRHDTVYWYQQGPGQDPQFLISFYEKMQSDKGSIPDRFSAQQFSDYHSELNMSSLELGDSALYFCASSTRGGGNTIYFGEGSWLTVV.

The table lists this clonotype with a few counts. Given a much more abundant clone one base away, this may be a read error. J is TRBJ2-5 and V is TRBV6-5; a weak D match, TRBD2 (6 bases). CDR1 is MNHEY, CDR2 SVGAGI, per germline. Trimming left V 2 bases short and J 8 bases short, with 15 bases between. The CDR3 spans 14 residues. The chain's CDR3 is CASSYVRETDTQYF. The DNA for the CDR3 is TGTGCCAGCAGTTACGTACGGGAGACGGATACCCAGTACTTC.

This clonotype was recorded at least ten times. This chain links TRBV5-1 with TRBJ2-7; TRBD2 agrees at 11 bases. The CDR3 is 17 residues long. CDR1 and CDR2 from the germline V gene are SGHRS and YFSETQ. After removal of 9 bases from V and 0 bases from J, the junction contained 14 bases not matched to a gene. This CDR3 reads CATTFPGLAGGSYEQYF. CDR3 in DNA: TGCGCCACCACTTTCCCGGGGCTAGCGGGAGGCTCCTACGAGCAGTACTTC.

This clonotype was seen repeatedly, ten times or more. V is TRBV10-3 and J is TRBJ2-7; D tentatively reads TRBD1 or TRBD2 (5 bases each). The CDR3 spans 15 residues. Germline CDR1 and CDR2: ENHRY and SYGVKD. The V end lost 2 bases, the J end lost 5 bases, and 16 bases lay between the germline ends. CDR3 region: CAISEIFRDLHEQYF. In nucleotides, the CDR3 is TGTGCCATCAGTGAGATATTCCGGGACCTCCACGAGCAGTACTTC.

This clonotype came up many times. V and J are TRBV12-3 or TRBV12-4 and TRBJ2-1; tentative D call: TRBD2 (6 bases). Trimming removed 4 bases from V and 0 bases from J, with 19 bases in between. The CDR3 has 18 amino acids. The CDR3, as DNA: TGTGCCAGCAGTTATGGGTTTCGCGGGACCAGCTCCTACAATGAGCAGTTCTTC. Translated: CASSYGFRGTSSYNEQFF.

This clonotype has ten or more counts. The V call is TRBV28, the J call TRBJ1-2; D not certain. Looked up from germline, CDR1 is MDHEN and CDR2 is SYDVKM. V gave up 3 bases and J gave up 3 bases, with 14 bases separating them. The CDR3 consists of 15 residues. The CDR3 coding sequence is TGTGCCAGCAGTTTTTTTTCGGGGAGACACTATGGCTACACCTTC. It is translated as CASSFFSGRHYGYTF.

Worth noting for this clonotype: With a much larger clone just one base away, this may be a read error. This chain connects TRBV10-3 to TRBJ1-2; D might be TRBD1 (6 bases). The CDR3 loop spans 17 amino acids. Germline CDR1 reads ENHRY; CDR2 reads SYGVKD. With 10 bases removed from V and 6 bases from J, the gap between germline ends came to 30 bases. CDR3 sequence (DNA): TGTGCCACCAGCCAATTCCTACAGGGCGACTACTATGATGGCTACACCTTC. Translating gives CATSQFLQGDYYDGYTF.

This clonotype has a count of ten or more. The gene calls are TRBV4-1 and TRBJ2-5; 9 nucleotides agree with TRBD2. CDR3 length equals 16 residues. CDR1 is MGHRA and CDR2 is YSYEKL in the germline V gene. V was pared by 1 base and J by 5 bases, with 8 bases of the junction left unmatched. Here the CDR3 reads CASSQGGLAGSETQYF. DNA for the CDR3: TGCGCCAGCAGCCAAGGAGGGCTAGCGGGAAGCGAGACCCAGTACTTC.

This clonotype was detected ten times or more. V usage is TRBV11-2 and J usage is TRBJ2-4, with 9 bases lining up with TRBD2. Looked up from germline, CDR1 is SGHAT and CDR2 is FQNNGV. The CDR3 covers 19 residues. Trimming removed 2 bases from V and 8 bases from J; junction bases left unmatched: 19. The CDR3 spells CASSLTQGRGGRNRDIQYF. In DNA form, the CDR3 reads TGTGCCAGCAGCTTAACCCAAGGGCGGGGGGGCCGGAACAGGGACATTCAGTACTTC.

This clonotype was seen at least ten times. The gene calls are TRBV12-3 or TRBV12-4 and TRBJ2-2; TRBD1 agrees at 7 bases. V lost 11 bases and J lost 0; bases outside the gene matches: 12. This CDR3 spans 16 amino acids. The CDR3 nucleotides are TGTGCCGGCGCCAGACAGGGCCCCCCGAACACCGGGGAGCTGTTTTTT. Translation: CAGARQGPPNTGELFF.

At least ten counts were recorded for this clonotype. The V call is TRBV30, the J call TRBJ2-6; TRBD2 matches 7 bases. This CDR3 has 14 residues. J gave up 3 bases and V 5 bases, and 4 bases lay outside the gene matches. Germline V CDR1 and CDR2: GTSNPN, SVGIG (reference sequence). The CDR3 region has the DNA TGTGCCTGGCGGGAGGTATTTGGGGCCAACGTCCTGACTTTC. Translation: CAWREVFGANVLTF.

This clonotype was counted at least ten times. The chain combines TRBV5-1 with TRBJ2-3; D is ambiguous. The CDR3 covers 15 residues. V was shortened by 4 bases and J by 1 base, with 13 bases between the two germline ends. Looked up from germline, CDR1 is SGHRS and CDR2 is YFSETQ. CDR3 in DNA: TGCGCCAGCAGCCCCAGGACGGTACGCACAGATACGCAGTATTTT. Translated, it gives CASSPRTVRTDTQYF.

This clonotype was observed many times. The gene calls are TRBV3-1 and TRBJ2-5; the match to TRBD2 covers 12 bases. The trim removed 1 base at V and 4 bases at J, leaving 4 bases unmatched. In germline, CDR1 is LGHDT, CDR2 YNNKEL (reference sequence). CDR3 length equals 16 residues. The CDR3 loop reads CASSQGLAGDGETQYF. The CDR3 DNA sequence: TGTGCCAGCAGCCAAGGACTAGCGGGAGATGGAGAGACCCAGTACTTC.

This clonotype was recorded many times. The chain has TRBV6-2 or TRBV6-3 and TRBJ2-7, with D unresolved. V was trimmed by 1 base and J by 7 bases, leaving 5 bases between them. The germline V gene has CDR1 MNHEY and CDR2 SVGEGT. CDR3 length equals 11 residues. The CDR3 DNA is TGTGCCAGCAGTTACTACAGTGAGCAGTACTTC. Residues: CASSYYSEQYF.

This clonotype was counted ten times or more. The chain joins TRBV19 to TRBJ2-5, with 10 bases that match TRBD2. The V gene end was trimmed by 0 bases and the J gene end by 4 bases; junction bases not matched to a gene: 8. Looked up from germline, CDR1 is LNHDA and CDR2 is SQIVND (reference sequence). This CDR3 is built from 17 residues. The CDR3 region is CASSIERASGRGETQYF. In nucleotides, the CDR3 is TGTGCCAGTAGTATAGAACGTGCTAGCGGGAGAGGAGAGACCCAGTACTTC.